A selection of T cell receptor beta chains follows, all from one sample in a study of blood T cell repertoires in COVID-19. Data came from immunoSEQ multiplex PCR; TCRdb stores just in-frame clones and leaves some out. The profile shows nearly 200,000 clones, 80% to 90% of them singletons. The specimen was peripheral blood. The receptors derive from a woman in her seventies with active or convalescent COVID-19. Each CDR3 is given with its conserved first and last residue. A D gene is named only where the DNA matches it firmly. Expanded clones are given a class, and other clones once, few, many or no size at all.

>NA|TRBV5-1|NA|TRBJ1-1
TGCGCCAGCAGCGCGGGACCGAACACTGAAGCTTTCTTT
CASSAGPNTEAFF
>NA|TRBV11-1|NA|TRBJ2-7
TGTGCCAGCAGCCCCCTGGGTTTCCGCGGCGAGCAGTACTTC
CASSPLGFRGEQYF
>TRBD1|TRBV10-3|NA|TRBJ1-6
TGTGCCATCAGCCTTAAGGCCGGGACAGATAATTCACCCCTCCACTTT
CAISLKAGTDNSPLHF
>TRBD1|TRBV28|NA|TRBJ2-3
TGTGCCAGCAGTTCCCCGGGACAGGGAATAGATACGCAGTATTTT
CASSSPGQGIDTQYF
>NA|TRBV9|NA|TRBJ1-6
TGTGCCAGCAGCGTAGCAGGGACCTATAATTCACCCCTCCACTTT
CASSVAGTYNSPLHF
>TRBD1|TRBV5-1|few|TRBJ2-1
TGCGCCAGCACCCTCGGACAGGGTTACAATGAGCAGTTCTTC
CASTLGQGYNEQFF
>NA|TRBV28|NA|TRBJ1-5
TGTGCCAGCAGTTTGCGGCCCCCCCAGCATTTT
CASSLRPPQHF
>TRBD1|TRBV2|NA|TRBJ2-5
TGTGCCAGCAGTGAAAGACAGGGAATCAAAGAGACCCAGTACTTC
CASSERQGIKETQYF
>TRBD2|TRBV12-3/TRBV12-4|NA|TRBJ2-1
TGTGCCAGCAGTTCCCCGGGAGGAAAGCAGTTCTTC
CASSSPGGKQFF
>TRBD2|TRBV7-6|NA|TRBJ2-7
TGTGCCAGCAGCCCGACTAGCGGGAGGGGGTACGAGCAGTACTTC
CASSPTSGRGYEQYF
>NA|TRBV29-1|NA|TRBJ1-2
TGCAGCGCTACCTCGGGTGGCCACTATGGCTACACCTTC
CSATSGGHYGYTF
>TRBD1|TRBV2|NA|TRBJ1-1
TGTGCCAGCAGTCGAGACAGGGGGCTGAGTGAAGCTTTCTTT
CASSRDRGLSEAFF
>TRBD2|TRBV5-1|NA|TRBJ2-7
TGCGCCAGCACTCCGGGTAGCGGGAGTTACGAGCAGTACTTC
CASTPGSGSYEQYF
>NA|TRBV9|once|TRBJ1-1
TGTGCCAGCAGCGAAAGGGGTTTGGGGACTGAAGCTTTCTTT
CASSERGLGTEAFF
>TRBD1|TRBV11-1|NA|TRBJ2-7
TGTGCCAGCAGCCGGGACAGGGGACGCAGGGAGCAGTACTTC
CASSRDRGRREQYF
>TRBD2|TRBV24-1|once|TRBJ2-3
TGTGCCACCAGTGATAGCGGGAGGGGTACAGATACGCAGTATTTT
CATSDSGRGTDTQYF
>TRBD2|TRBV18|NA|TRBJ2-1
TGTGCCAGCTCACCACCGACTAGCGGGAGTAAGGGTGAGCAGTTCTTC
CASSPPTSGSKGEQFF
>TRBD1|TRBV9|NA|TRBJ1-4
TGTGCCAGCTCTGACCCGGGACGACAGGGGGATGAAAAACTGTTTTTT
CASSDPGRQGDEKLFF
>TRBD1|TRBV19|NA|TRBJ1-1
TGTGCCAGTAGCCAGGGGGTTGGAATCGACACTGAAGCTTTCTTT
CASSQGVGIDTEAFF